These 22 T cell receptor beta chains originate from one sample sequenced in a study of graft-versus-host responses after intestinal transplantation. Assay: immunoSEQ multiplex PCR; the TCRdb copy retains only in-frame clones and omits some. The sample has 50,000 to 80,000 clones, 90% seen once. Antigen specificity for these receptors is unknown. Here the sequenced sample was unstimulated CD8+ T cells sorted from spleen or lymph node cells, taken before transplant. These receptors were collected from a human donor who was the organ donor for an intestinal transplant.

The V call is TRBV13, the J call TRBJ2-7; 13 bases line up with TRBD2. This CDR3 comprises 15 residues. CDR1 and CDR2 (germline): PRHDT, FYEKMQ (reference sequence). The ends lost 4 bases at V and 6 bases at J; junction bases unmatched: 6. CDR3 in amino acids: CASSSTSGRASEQYF. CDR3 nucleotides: TGTGCCAGCAGCTCCACTAGCGGGAGGGCCTCCGAGCAGTACTTC. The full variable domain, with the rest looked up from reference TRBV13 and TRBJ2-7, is AAGVIQSPRHLIKEKRETATLKCYPIPRHDTVYWYQQGPGQDPQFLISFYEKMQSDKGSIPDRFSAQQFSDYHSELNMSSLELGDSALYFCASSSTSGRASEQYFGPGTRLTVT.

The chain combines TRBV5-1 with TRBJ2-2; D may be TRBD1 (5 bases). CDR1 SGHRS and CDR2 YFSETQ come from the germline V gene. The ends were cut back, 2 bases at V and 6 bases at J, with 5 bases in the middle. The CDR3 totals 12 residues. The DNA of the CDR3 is TGCGCCAGCAGCTTAGGGGCCGGGGAGCTGTTTTTT. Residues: CASSLGAGELFF. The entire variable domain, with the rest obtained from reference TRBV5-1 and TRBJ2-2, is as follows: KAGVTQTPRYLIKTRGQQVTLSCSPISGHRSVSWYQQTPGQGLQFLFEYFSETQRNKGNFPGRFSGRQFSNSRSEMNVSTLELGDSALYLCASSLGAGELFFGEGSRLTVL.

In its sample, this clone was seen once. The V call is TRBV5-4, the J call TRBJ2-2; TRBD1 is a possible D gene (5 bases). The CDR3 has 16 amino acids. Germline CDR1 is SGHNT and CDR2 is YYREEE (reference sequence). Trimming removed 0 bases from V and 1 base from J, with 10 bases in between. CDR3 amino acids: CASSLEGVENTGELFF. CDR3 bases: TGTGCCAGCAGCTTGGAAGGGGTTGAGAACACCGGGGAGCTGTTTTTT.

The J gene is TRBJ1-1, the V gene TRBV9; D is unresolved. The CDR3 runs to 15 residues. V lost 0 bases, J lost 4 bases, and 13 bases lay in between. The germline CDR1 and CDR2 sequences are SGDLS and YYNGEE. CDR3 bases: TGTGCCAGCAGCGTAGAAGCGGGAGGTGCCACTGAAGCTTTCTTT. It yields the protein CASSVEAGGATEAFF.

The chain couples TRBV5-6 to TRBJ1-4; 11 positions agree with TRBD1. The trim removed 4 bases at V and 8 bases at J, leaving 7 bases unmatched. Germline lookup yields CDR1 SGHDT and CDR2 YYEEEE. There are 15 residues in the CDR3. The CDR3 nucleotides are TGTGCCAGCAGCGCCGGGACAGGGGGAGTAGAAAAACTGTTTTTT. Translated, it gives CASSAGTGGVEKLFF.

In DNA form, the CDR3 reads TGTGCCAGCAGCTTAGAGTCAGGGGTGGATCAAGAGACCCAGTACTTC. It translates to CASSLESGVDQETQYF. The genes are TRBV7-9 and TRBJ2-5, with D possibly TRBD1 on 6 matching bases. Per germline, CDR1 SEHNR and CDR2 FQNEAQ (reference sequence). The CDR3 consists of 16 residues. Trimming pared 1 base from V and 2 bases from J, leaving 14 bases between.

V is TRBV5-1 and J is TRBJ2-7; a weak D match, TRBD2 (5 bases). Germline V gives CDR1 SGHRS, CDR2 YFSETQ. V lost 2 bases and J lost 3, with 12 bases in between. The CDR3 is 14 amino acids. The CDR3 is CASSFGSDYYEQYF. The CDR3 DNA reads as TGCGCCAGCAGCTTCGGATCTGACTACTACGAGCAGTACTTC.

CDR3 sequence reads: CASSGTGGYEQYF. DNA of the CDR3: TGTGCCAGCAGTGGGACAGGGGGCTACGAGCAGTACTTC. The rearrangement joins TRBV27 to TRBJ2-7, with 11 bases that match TRBD1. The CDR3 has 13 residues. CDR1 and CDR2 from the germline V gene are MNHEY and SMNVEV (reference sequence). The trim removed 5 bases at V and 3 bases at J, leaving 0 bases unmatched.

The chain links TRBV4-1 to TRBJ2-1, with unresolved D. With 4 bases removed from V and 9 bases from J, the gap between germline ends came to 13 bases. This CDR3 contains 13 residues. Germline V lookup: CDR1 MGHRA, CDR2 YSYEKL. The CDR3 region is CASSRFSEIEQFF. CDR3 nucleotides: TGCGCCAGCAGCCGTTTTTCGGAGATTGAGCAGTTCTTC.

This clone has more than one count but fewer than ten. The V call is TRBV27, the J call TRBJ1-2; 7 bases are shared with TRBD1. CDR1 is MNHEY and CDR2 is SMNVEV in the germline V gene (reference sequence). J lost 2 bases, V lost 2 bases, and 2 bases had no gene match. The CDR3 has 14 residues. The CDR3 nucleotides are TGTGCCAGCAGTTTACTACAGGGGAACTATGGCTACACCTTC. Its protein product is CASSLLQGNYGYTF.

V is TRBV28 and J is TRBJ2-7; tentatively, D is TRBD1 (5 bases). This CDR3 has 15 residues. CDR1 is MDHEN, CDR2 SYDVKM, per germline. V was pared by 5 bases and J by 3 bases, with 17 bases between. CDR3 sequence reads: CASSTEDRPFYEQYF. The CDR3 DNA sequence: TGTGCCAGCAGTACTGAAGACAGACCCTTCTACGAGCAGTACTTC.

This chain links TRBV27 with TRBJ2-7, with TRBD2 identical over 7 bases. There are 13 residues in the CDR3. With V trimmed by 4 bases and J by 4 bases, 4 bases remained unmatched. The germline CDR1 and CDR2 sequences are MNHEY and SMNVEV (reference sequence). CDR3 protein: CASSWVGGYEQYF. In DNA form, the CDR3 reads TGTGCCAGCAGTTGGGTGGGGGGGTACGAGCAGTACTTC.

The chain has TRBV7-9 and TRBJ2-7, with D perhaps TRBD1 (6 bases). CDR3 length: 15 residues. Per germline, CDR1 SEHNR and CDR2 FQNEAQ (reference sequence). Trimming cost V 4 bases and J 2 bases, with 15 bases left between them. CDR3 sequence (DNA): TGTGCCAGCAGCTCCTCCAGGGGAATTACCTACGAGCAGTACTTC. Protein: CASSSSRGITYEQYF.

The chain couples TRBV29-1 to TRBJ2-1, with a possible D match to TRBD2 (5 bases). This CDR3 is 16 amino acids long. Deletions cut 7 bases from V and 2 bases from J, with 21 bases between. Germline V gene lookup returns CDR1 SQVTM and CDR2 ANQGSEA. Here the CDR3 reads CSALLSGIVAYNEQFF. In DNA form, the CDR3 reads TGCAGCGCCCTTCTGTCCGGGATAGTCGCCTACAATGAGCAGTTCTTC.

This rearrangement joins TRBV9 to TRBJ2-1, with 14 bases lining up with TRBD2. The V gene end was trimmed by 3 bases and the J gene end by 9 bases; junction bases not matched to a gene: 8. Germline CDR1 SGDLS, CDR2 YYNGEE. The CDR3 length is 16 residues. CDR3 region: CASSAQTSGRGGEQFF. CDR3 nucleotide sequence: TGTGCCAGCAGCGCTCAGACTAGCGGGAGGGGGGGTGAGCAGTTCTTC.

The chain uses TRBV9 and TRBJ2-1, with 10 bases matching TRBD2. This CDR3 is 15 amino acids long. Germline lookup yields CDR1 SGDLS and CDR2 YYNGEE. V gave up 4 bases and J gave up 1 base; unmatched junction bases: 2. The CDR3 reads CASSPSGSSYNEQFF. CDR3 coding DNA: TGTGCCAGCAGCCCTAGCGGGAGTTCCTACAATGAGCAGTTCTTC.

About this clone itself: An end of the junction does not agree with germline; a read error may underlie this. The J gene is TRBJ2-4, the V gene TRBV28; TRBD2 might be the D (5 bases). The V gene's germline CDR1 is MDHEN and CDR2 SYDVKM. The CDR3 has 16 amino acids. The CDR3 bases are TGTGCCAGCAGTTTGACACTAGTTCTAGCCAAAAACACTCAGTACTTC. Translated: CASSLTLVLAKNTQYF.

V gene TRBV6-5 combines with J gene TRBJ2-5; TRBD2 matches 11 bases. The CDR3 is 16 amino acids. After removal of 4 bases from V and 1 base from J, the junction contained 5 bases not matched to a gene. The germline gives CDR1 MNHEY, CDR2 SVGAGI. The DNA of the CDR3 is TGTGCCAGCAGTTCCGTACTAGCGGGAGTCCAAGAGACCCAGTACTTC. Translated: CASSSVLAGVQETQYF.

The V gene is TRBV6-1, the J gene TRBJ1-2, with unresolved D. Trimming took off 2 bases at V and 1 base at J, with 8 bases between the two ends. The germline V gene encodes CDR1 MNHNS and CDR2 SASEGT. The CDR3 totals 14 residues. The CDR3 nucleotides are TGTGCCAGCAGTGAACAGGCTCTTAACTATGGCTACACCTTC. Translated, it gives CASSEQALNYGYTF.

The CDR3 reads CASSLGLYNEQFF. The DNA for the CDR3 is TGTGCCAGCAGTTTGGGACTCTACAATGAGCAGTTCTTC. The gene calls are TRBV6-6 and TRBJ2-1; perhaps TRBD2 as D (6 bases). The length of the CDR3 is 13 residues. Trimming cost V 4 bases and J 3 bases, with 7 bases left between them. Germline assignment: CDR1 MNHNY and CDR2 SVGAGI (reference sequence).

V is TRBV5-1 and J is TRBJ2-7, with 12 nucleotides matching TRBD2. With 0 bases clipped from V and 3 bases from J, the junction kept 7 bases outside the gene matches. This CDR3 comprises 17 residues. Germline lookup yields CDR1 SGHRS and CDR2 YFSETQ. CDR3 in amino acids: CASSLAPSGRAIYEQYF. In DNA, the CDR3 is TGCGCCAGCAGCTTGGCTCCTAGCGGGAGGGCCATCTACGAGCAGTACTTC.

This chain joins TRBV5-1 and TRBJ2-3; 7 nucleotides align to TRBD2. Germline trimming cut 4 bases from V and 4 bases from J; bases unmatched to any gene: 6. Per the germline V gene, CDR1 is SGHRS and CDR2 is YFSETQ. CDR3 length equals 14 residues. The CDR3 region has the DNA TGCGCCAGCAGCGAGGACGCGGGAGCAGATACGCAGTATTTT. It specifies CASSEDAGADTQYF.